Listed below are T cell receptor beta chains from one sample, sequenced in a study of shared clonotypes between healthy human individuals. Here immunoSEQ multiplex PCR was the method, and the copy in TCRdb shows in-frame clones only, minus some. The table shows 2 million to 2.5 million clones, with more than 85% occurring only once. The sequencing input was naive CD4+ T cells from PBMCs. The receptor source for this set is a young man in good health. Some clones in this sample may be carry-over from other donors' samples. The CDR3 runs from the conserved cysteine through the conserved F or W. The order of the fields is clone size, CDR3 length, V gene, D gene, J gene, CDR3 protein, CDR3 DNA. A D gene is named only where the DNA matches it firmly. Only some rows state a clone size, as once, few, many or a class for expanded clones.

abundance: -; len: 13; v_gene: TRBV7-3; d_gene: -; j_gene: TRBJ2-1; CDR3aa: CASSTGLSLEQFF; CDR3nt: TGTGCCAGCAGCACGGGACTCTCCTTGGAGCAGTTCTTC
abundance: -; len: 15; v_gene: TRBV5-1; d_gene: TRBD1; j_gene: TRBJ2-1; CDR3aa: CASSLDRGYYNEQFF; CDR3nt: TGCGCCAGCAGCTTGGACAGGGGTTATTACAATGAGCAGTTCTTC
abundance: -; len: 15; v_gene: TRBV6-1; d_gene: TRBD2; j_gene: TRBJ2-1; CDR3aa: CASAKAGTSLYEQFF; CDR3nt: TGTGCCAGCGCAAAGGCCGGGACTAGTCTGTATGAGCAGTTCTTC
abundance: -; len: 19; v_gene: TRBV11-2; d_gene: -; j_gene: TRBJ2-1; CDR3aa: CASSQIHQWGASSYNEQFF; CDR3nt: TGTGCCAGCAGCCAGATCCACCAATGGGGCGCATCCTCCTACAATGAGCAGTTCTTC
abundance: few; len: 14; v_gene: TRBV9; d_gene: TRBD1; j_gene: TRBJ1-1; CDR3aa: CASSPTGGNTEAFF; CDR3nt: TGTGCCAGCAGCCCGACAGGGGGGAACACTGAAGCTTTCTTT
abundance: once; len: 13; v_gene: TRBV19; d_gene: TRBD1; j_gene: TRBJ1-2; CDR3aa: CASSLTGEGGYTF; CDR3nt: TGTGCCAGTAGCCTGACAGGGGAAGGTGGCTACACCTTC
abundance: -; len: 14; v_gene: TRBV27; d_gene: -; j_gene: TRBJ2-5; CDR3aa: CASSTTRDLETQYF; CDR3nt: TGTGCCAGCAGTACGACAAGGGACTTGGAGACCCAGTACTTC
abundance: -; len: 16; v_gene: TRBV5-1; d_gene: -; j_gene: TRBJ2-2; CDR3aa: CASSPTGTLNTGELFF; CDR3nt: TGCGCCAGCAGCCCCACCGGGACGCTGAACACCGGGGAGCTGTTTTTT
abundance: once; len: 16; v_gene: TRBV5-1; d_gene: -; j_gene: TRBJ2-6; CDR3aa: CASNRDFSSGANVLTF; CDR3nt: TGCGCCAGCAACAGAGATTTTAGCTCTGGGGCCAACGTCCTGACTTTC
abundance: -; len: 12; v_gene: TRBV18; d_gene: -; j_gene: TRBJ1-6; CDR3aa: CASSPENSPLHF; CDR3nt: TGTGCCAGCTCACCAGAGAATTCACCCCTCCACTTT
abundance: -; len: 15; v_gene: TRBV7-3; d_gene: -; j_gene: TRBJ2-7; CDR3aa: CASSSIRAAAYEQYF; CDR3nt: TGTGCCAGCAGCTCTATCAGGGCAGCTGCTTACGAGCAGTACTTC
abundance: -; len: 16; v_gene: TRBV2; d_gene: -; j_gene: TRBJ2-2; CDR3aa: CASSEGRGLNTGELFF; CDR3nt: TGTGCCAGCAGTGAAGGGCGGGGACTTAACACCGGGGAGCTGTTTTTT
abundance: -; len: 16; v_gene: TRBV6-6; d_gene: -; j_gene: TRBJ1-3; CDR3aa: CASSYRGGSSGNTIYF; CDR3nt: TGTGCCAGCAGTTACAGAGGAGGTAGTTCTGGAAACACCATATATTTT
abundance: -; len: 13; v_gene: TRBV6-6; d_gene: -; j_gene: TRBJ1-2; CDR3aa: CASSQYDRNGYTF; CDR3nt: TGTGCCAGCAGTCAATACGACAGGAATGGCTACACCTTC
abundance: -; len: 13; v_gene: TRBV7-2; d_gene: TRBD1; j_gene: TRBJ2-2; CDR3aa: CASSHRGAGELFF; CDR3nt: TGTGCCAGCAGCCACAGGGGGGCCGGGGAGCTGTTTTTT
abundance: -; len: 14; v_gene: TRBV27; d_gene: -; j_gene: TRBJ2-7; CDR3aa: CASSFSGGGYEQYF; CDR3nt: TGTGCCAGCAGTTTCAGCGGCGGTGGGTACGAGCAGTACTTC
abundance: -; len: 14; v_gene: TRBV29-1; d_gene: -; j_gene: TRBJ2-7; CDR3aa: CSVAWRGHSYEQYF; CDR3nt: TGCAGCGTTGCGTGGCGGGGGCACTCCTACGAGCAGTACTTC
abundance: -; len: 17; v_gene: TRBV27; d_gene: -; j_gene: TRBJ1-3; CDR3aa: CASSLSGRTLSGNTIYF; CDR3nt: TGTGCCAGCAGTTTATCCGGCAGAACCCTCTCTGGAAACACCATATATTTT
abundance: -; len: 16; v_gene: TRBV9; d_gene: -; j_gene: TRBJ2-5; CDR3aa: CASSLTPGTAQETQYF; CDR3nt: TGTGCCAGCAGCCTTACCCCCGGGACGGCTCAAGAGACCCAGTACTTC
abundance: -; len: 14; v_gene: TRBV19; d_gene: -; j_gene: TRBJ1-2; CDR3aa: CASRRTASNYGYTF; CDR3nt: TGTGCCAGTAGGCGGACAGCTTCTAACTATGGCTACACCTTC
abundance: -; len: 14; v_gene: TRBV28; d_gene: -; j_gene: TRBJ1-2; CDR3aa: CASSLQGPTVSYTF; CDR3nt: TGTGCCAGCAGTTTACAGGGGCCTACCGTAAGCTACACCTTC
abundance: -; len: 14; v_gene: TRBV19; d_gene: -; j_gene: TRBJ1-4; CDR3aa: CASSINRLGWELFF; CDR3nt: TGTGCCAGTAGTATCAACAGGCTCGGGTGGGAACTGTTTTTT
abundance: -; len: 15; v_gene: TRBV5-4; d_gene: TRBD1; j_gene: TRBJ2-3; CDR3aa: CASSPLTGRTDTQYF; CDR3nt: TGTGCCAGCAGCCCGCTGACAGGGCGCACAGATACGCAGTATTTT
abundance: -; len: 15; v_gene: TRBV18; d_gene: TRBD1; j_gene: TRBJ2-5; CDR3aa: CASSPDRGGEETQYF; CDR3nt: TGTGCCAGCTCCCCTGACAGGGGGGGCGAAGAGACCCAGTACTTC
abundance: -; len: 12; v_gene: TRBV7-9; d_gene: -; j_gene: TRBJ1-1; CDR3aa: CASSLMDRRAFF; CDR3nt: TGTGCCAGCAGCCTCATGGACCGACGAGCTTTCTTT
abundance: -; len: 15; v_gene: TRBV9; d_gene: -; j_gene: TRBJ2-2; CDR3aa: CASSPRGGNTGELFF; CDR3nt: TGTGCCAGCAGCCCCAGAGGCGGGAACACCGGGGAGCTGTTTTTT
abundance: -; len: 15; v_gene: TRBV2; d_gene: TRBD2; j_gene: TRBJ2-7; CDR3aa: CASSGPGTRSYEQYF; CDR3nt: TGTGCCAGCAGTGGTCCCGGGACTAGGTCCTACGAGCAGTACTTC
abundance: -; len: 12; v_gene: TRBV7-8; d_gene: -; j_gene: TRBJ1-1; CDR3aa: CASSLAITEAFF; CDR3nt: TGTGCCAGCAGCTTAGCCATCACTGAAGCTTTCTTT
abundance: -; len: 14; v_gene: TRBV6-1; d_gene: TRBD1; j_gene: TRBJ1-1; CDR3aa: CASRSMTGVTEAFF; CDR3nt: TGTGCCAGCAGATCCATGACAGGGGTTACTGAAGCTTTCTTT
abundance: -; len: 14; v_gene: TRBV27; d_gene: -; j_gene: TRBJ2-3; CDR3aa: CASSLSPPGDTQYF; CDR3nt: TGTGCCAGCAGTTTATCGCCCCCTGGGGATACGCAGTATTTT
abundance: -; len: 15; v_gene: TRBV7-9; d_gene: TRBD1; j_gene: TRBJ1-6; CDR3aa: CASSLVTGGDSPLHF; CDR3nt: TGTGCCAGCAGCTTAGTTACAGGGGGAGATTCACCCCTCCACTTT
abundance: -; len: 16; v_gene: TRBV15; d_gene: -; j_gene: TRBJ2-7; CDR3aa: CATSRGAGSLAYEQYF; CDR3nt: TGTGCCACCAGCAGAGGGGCGGGATCCCTCGCCTACGAGCAGTACTTC
abundance: -; len: 11; v_gene: TRBV20-1; d_gene: -; j_gene: TRBJ2-7; CDR3aa: CSARGLITEYF; CDR3nt: TGCAGTGCTAGAGGCCTTATAACCGAGTACTTC
abundance: -; len: 11; v_gene: TRBV20-1; d_gene: -; j_gene: TRBJ1-1; CDR3aa: CSSGQNTEAFF; CDR3nt: TGCAGCTCCGGGCAAAACACTGAAGCTTTCTTT
abundance: -; len: 16; v_gene: TRBV6-5; d_gene: -; j_gene: TRBJ1-2; CDR3aa: CASSYSGARWGDGYTF; CDR3nt: TGTGCCAGCAGTTACTCGGGTGCGCGTTGGGGTGATGGCTACACCTTC
abundance: -; len: 17; v_gene: TRBV29-1; d_gene: TRBD1; j_gene: TRBJ2-7; CDR3aa: CSVYSYTGGFTTYEQYF; CDR3nt: TGCAGCGTGTACTCCTACACAGGGGGCTTTACTACCTACGAGCAGTACTTC
abundance: -; len: 16; v_gene: TRBV5-1; d_gene: -; j_gene: TRBJ2-7; CDR3aa: CASSLSPSRGVDEQYF; CDR3nt: TGCGCCAGCAGCTTGAGTCCGAGCAGGGGAGTCGACGAGCAGTACTTC
abundance: -; len: 18; v_gene: TRBV19; d_gene: TRBD1; j_gene: TRBJ2-6; CDR3aa: CASSIDLKGAPGANVLTF; CDR3nt: TGTGCCAGTAGTATAGATCTCAAGGGGGCCCCTGGGGCCAACGTCCTGACTTTC
abundance: -; len: 14; v_gene: TRBV7-9; d_gene: -; j_gene: TRBJ1-1; CDR3aa: CASSANRANTEAFF; CDR3nt: TGTGCCAGCAGCGCAAACAGGGCGAACACTGAAGCTTTCTTT
abundance: -; len: 15; v_gene: TRBV28; d_gene: -; j_gene: TRBJ2-1; CDR3aa: CASSFGSSSYNEQFF; CDR3nt: TGTGCCAGCAGTTTTGGGAGTAGCTCCTACAATGAGCAGTTCTTC
abundance: -; len: 15; v_gene: TRBV28; d_gene: TRBD2; j_gene: TRBJ2-3; CDR3aa: CASRVLAGYSDTQYF; CDR3nt: TGTGCCAGCAGGGTACTAGCGGGATATTCAGATACGCAGTATTTT
abundance: -; len: 17; v_gene: TRBV4-1; d_gene: -; j_gene: TRBJ2-2; CDR3aa: CASSQEALRPNTGELFF; CDR3nt: TGCGCCAGCAGCCAAGAGGCTTTGCGCCCGAACACCGGGGAGCTGTTTTTT
abundance: -; len: 15; v_gene: TRBV5-4; d_gene: TRBD2; j_gene: TRBJ2-3; CDR3aa: CASSLVGTSKDTQYF; CDR3nt: TGTGCCAGCAGCTTGGTCGGGACTAGCAAAGATACGCAGTATTTT
abundance: -; len: 17; v_gene: TRBV19; d_gene: TRBD1; j_gene: TRBJ2-2; CDR3aa: CASSTPTGGANTGELFF; CDR3nt: TGTGCCAGTAGTACGCCGACAGGGGGCGCGAACACCGGGGAGCTGTTTTTT
abundance: -; len: 13; v_gene: TRBV2; d_gene: -; j_gene: TRBJ2-1; CDR3aa: CASSEALLTEQFF; CDR3nt: TGTGCCAGCAGTGAAGCGCTTTTGACAGAGCAGTTCTTC